The 15 T cell receptor beta chains below come from one sample, sequenced in a study of cytomegalovirus exposure and HLA in healthy donors. Some clones are missing from TCRdb's copy, which holds only in-frame ones; the method was immunoSEQ multiplex PCR. The table lists 150,000 to 250,000 clones, around 80% of them singletons. The sequencing sample was made of PBMCs. Receptor source: a woman under 40 in good health and CMV-seropositive.

The chain couples TRBV14 to TRBJ2-3; D uncertain. The germline V gene has CDR1 SGHDN and CDR2 FVKESK. The CDR3 consists of 17 residues. With 1 base removed from V and 1 base from J, the gap between germline ends came to 15 bases. The CDR3 nucleotides are TGTGCCAGCAGCCAAGCCGCGGCCGTAGGAGGCACAGATACGCAGTATTTT. Amino acids: CASSQAAAVGGTDTQYF.

This clone was seen just once. The V call is TRBV4-1, the J call TRBJ2-5; 12 bases are shared with TRBD1. There are 16 residues in the CDR3. The ends lost 3 bases at V and 5 bases at J; junction bases unmatched: 7. Germline V gene lookup returns CDR1 MGHRA and CDR2 YSYEKL. The CDR3 sequence is CASSQGQGAIGETQYF. In DNA, the CDR3 is TGCGCCAGCAGCCAGGGACAGGGGGCGATTGGGGAGACCCAGTACTTC.

This rearrangement joins TRBV28 to TRBJ1-5; D is possibly TRBD1 (5 bases). The V and J ends lost 2 bases and 1 base respectively, with 9 bases between them. Germline V gene lookup returns CDR1 MDHEN and CDR2 SYDVKM. The CDR3 extends over 15 amino acids. The CDR3, as DNA: TGTGCCAGCAGTTTAGGGGCGGAGAGCAATCAGCCCCAGCATTTT. It is translated as CASSLGAESNQPQHF.

By frequency in the sample, this clone is medium-sized (0.01 to 0.1%). The genes are TRBV11-3 and TRBJ2-2, with 10 nucleotides matching TRBD2. The germline CDR1 and CDR2 sequences are SGHNT and YENEEA. The CDR3 spans 16 residues. V shed 0 bases and J 8 bases; nucleotides not matched to a gene: 6. Here the CDR3 reads CASSLDGLAGVGELFF. The CDR3 DNA sequence: TGTGCCAGCAGCTTAGATGGCCTAGCGGGAGTTGGGGAGCTGTTTTTT.

The chain combines TRBV6-6 with TRBJ2-2; D possibly corresponds to TRBD1 (6 bases). The germline V and J ends were trimmed by 7 bases and 7 bases, with 19 bases remaining between them. Germline CDR1 reads MNHNY; CDR2 reads SVGAGI (reference sequence). CDR3 size: 15 residues. CDR3 sequence: CASTLDSRDFGELFF. Here the CDR3 DNA reads TGTGCCAGCACCCTGGACAGCCGGGATTTCGGGGAGCTGTTTTTT.

The chain couples TRBV19 to TRBJ2-2; 13 bases match TRBD2. This CDR3 spans 18 amino acids. Looked up from germline, CDR1 is LNHDA and CDR2 is SQIVND (reference sequence). The V segment lost 4 bases and the J segment 4 bases; nucleotides outside the gene matches: 9. CDR3 residues: CASSTLLAGGPTTGELFF. The CDR3 DNA follows: TGTGCCAGTAGTACCTTACTAGCGGGAGGGCCGACCACCGGGGAGCTGTTTTTT.

The chain is built from TRBV2 and TRBJ2-3, with 7 positions matching TRBD2. This CDR3 region has 14 residues. Trimming at V came to 2 bases and at J to 5 bases, leaving 4 bases not matched to a gene. Germline CDR1 reads SNHLY; CDR2 reads FYNNEI. The CDR3 DNA follows: TGTGCCAGCAGTGAATGGCGGGAGATAGATACGCAGTATTTT. Its translation: CASSEWREIDTQYF.

As concerns this clone: Other nucleotide sequences in the sample specify the same CDR3. This sequence joins TRBV18 and TRBJ2-7, with D perhaps matching TRBD1 (6 bases). V lost 6 bases and J lost 1, with 10 bases in between. Germline V lookup: CDR1 KGHSH, CDR2 LQKENI. The CDR3 is 13 amino acids. Here the CDR3 reads CASSLGQSYEQYF. The CDR3 DNA follows: TGTGCCAGCTCCCTCGGACAGTCCTACGAGCAGTACTTC.

This chain joins TRBV6-5 and TRBJ1-5; no clear D. CDR1 and CDR2 (germline): MNHEY, SVGAGI. V shed 3 bases and J shed 7 bases, with 10 bases lying between them. The CDR3 totals 13 residues. CDR3 amino acids: CASSYGAEQPQHF. DNA of the CDR3: TGTGCCAGCAGTTATGGAGCCGAACAGCCCCAGCATTTT.

The chain joins TRBV5-4 to TRBJ1-1; no clear D. CDR3 length: 15 amino acids. The V end lost 2 bases, the J end lost 1 base, and 12 bases lay between the germline ends. Germline V gene sequence: CDR1 SGHNT, CDR2 YYREEE (reference sequence). Written as DNA, the CDR3 is TGTGCCAGCAGCTTAGGTTTGGAGGCGAACACTGAAGCTTTCTTT. It translates to CASSLGLEANTEAFF. The full variable domain, completed using reference TRBV5-4 and TRBJ1-1, is ETGVTQSPTHLIKTRGQQVTLRCSSQSGHNTVSWYQQALGQGPQFIFQYYREEENGRGNFPPRFSGLQFPNYSSELNVNALELDDSALYLCASSLGLEANTEAFFGQGTRLTVV.

This clone showed up just a few times. The gene calls are TRBV19 and TRBJ2-2, with D tentatively TRBD1 (6 bases). V was cut by 5 bases and J by 8 bases, with 15 bases left in between. This CDR3 contains 14 residues. The germline CDR1 and CDR2 sequences are LNHDA and SQIVND (reference sequence). In nucleotides, the CDR3 is TGTGCCAGTAGTGACACCAACAGGGCGGGGGAGCTGTTTTTT. Protein sequence: CASSDTNRAGELFF.

This chain joins TRBV9 and TRBJ1-5; no firm D call. V was pared by 2 bases and J by 6 bases, with 15 bases between. The V gene's germline CDR1 is SGDLS and CDR2 YYNGEE. CDR3 size: 15 residues. CDR3 sequence (DNA): TGTGCCAGCAGCGTTAACCCGGAGTTCGGTCAGCCCCAGCATTTT. As protein: CASSVNPEFGQPQHF.

V usage is TRBV7-9 and J usage is TRBJ2-4; D gene uncertain. With 1 base removed from V and 0 bases from J, the gap between germline ends came to 16 bases. The CDR3 loop spans 18 amino acids. Germline V gene data show CDR1 as SEHNR and CDR2 as FQNEAQ (reference sequence). The DNA for the CDR3 is TGTGCCAGCAGCTTAGAAGCGCAGAGACTCCTAGCCAAAAACATTCAGTACTTC. Its protein product is CASSLEAQRLLAKNIQYF.

The gene calls are TRBV28 and TRBJ1-2; TRBD1 matches 7 bases. Trimming took 4 bases from V and 6 from J; bases not matched to a gene: 20. CDR1 and CDR2 from the germline V gene are MDHEN and SYDVKM. This CDR3 contains 18 residues. This CDR3 reads CASSSGYAPQGSLDGYTF. CDR3 DNA sequence: TGTGCCAGCAGTTCCGGATACGCCCCACAGGGGTCCCTCGATGGCTACACCTTC.

The rearrangement joins TRBV5-1 to TRBJ2-5; TRBD2 is a possible D gene (5 bases). CDR1 and CDR2 from the germline V gene are SGHRS and YFSETQ. Trimming took 4 bases from V and 1 from J, leaving 11 bases between them. This CDR3 is built from 14 residues. The CDR3 bases are TGCGCCAGCAGCCCGCTTCGGGGCCAAGAGACCCAGTACTTC. It encodes CASSPLRGQETQYF.